The clone carrying this TCR beta chain turned up a few times. What it binds is unknown. MiXCR was run by TCRdb on the 5' RACE reads, yielding one entry per CDR3 protein. Of 200,000 to 300,000 distinct CDR3 sequences listed, 16% are singletons. This specimen belongs to a study of T-cell memory formation after mild COVID-19. On the study more broadly: Among the donors, TCR clusters were largely specific to each donor. The study, taken as a whole, reports: What remained unconfirmed was the SARS-CoV-2 specificity of second-wave clones peaking on day 37.

The length of the CDR3 is 15 residues. The V end was cut by 2 bases, the J end by 0 bases, with 9 bases between. Germline V gene sequence: CDR1 SGDLS, CDR2 YYNGEE. The material sequenced was PBMCs or a T cell subset sorted from them (not recorded which). This sequence originates from a young man who had mild COVID-19 (a few samples of this study predate the infection). Cell type and time point are not known. V usage is TRBV9 and J usage is TRBJ1-3; D remains unclear. CDR3 nucleotide sequence: TGTGCCAGCAGCGTGGACCACTTCTCTGGAAACACCATATATTTT. Its protein product is CASSVDHFSGNTIYF.